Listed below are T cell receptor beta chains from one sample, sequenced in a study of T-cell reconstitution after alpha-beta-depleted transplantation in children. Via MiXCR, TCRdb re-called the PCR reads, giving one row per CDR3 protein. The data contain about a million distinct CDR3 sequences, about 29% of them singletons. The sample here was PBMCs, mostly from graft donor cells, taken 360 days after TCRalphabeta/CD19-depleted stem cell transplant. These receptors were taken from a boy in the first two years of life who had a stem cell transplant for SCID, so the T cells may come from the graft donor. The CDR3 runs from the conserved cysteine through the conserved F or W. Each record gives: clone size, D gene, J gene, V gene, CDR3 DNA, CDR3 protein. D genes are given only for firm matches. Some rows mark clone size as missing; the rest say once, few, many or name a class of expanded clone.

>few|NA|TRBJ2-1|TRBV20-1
TGCAGTGCTAGAGAGGGAAAATCCTACAATGAGCAGTTCTTC
CSAREGKSYNEQFF
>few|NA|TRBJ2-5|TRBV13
TGTGCCAGCAGCCTCGCGATCGGGGAAGAGACCCAGTACTTC
CASSLAIGEETQYF
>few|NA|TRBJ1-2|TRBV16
TGTGCCAGCAGCCAATCCTCCCATAACTATGGCTACACCTTC
CASSQSSHNYGYTF
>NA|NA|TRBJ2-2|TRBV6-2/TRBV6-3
TGTGCCAGCTCCGTCGGAAGGACCCTCGGGGAGCTGTTTTTT
CASSVGRTLGELFF
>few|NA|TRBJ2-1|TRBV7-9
TGTGCCAGCAGCCTTCCGGTGGGGCAGTACAATGAGCAGTTCTTC
CASSLPVGQYNEQFF
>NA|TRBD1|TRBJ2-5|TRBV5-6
TGTGCCAGCAGCTTAGGGGCCGGACAGGGGGGGAGTTGGACCCAGTACTTC
CASSLGAGQGGSWTQYF
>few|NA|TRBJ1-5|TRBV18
TGTGCCAGCTCACGATCGGGCAATCAGCCCCAGCATTTT
CASSRSGNQPQHF
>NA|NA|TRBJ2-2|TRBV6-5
TGTGCCAGCAGTTACTCGACAGAGAACACCGGGGAGCTGTTTTTT
CASSYSTENTGELFF
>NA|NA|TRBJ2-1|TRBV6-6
TGTGCCAGCAGGGCATTTGAATACAATGAGCAGTTCTTC
CASRAFEYNEQFF
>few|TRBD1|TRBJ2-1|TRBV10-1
TGCGCCAGCAGTGAGTCCTGGACAGGGGGCGATGAGCAGTTCTTC
CASSESWTGGDEQFF
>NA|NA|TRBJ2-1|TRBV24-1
TGTGCCACCAGTGATCGATCTTCAGTTCTGTACAATGAGCAGTTCTTC
CATSDRSSVLYNEQFF
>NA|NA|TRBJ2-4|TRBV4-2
TGTGCCATCAGCCCTAGGGTTGACAAAAACATTCAGTACTTC
CAISPRVDKNIQYF
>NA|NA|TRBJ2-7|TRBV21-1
TGTGCCAGCAGCAAAATCCCAAGACAGGGAACTACGCTCGAGCAGTACTTC
CASSKIPRQGTTLEQYF
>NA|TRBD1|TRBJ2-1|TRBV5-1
TGCGCCAGCAGCTGGGGACAGGGGATCACCTACAATGAGCAGTTCTTC
CASSWGQGITYNEQFF
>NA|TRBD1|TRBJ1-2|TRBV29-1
TGCAGCGCGGACAGGGGGACTGGCTACACCTTC
CSADRGTGYTF
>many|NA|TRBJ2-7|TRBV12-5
TGTGCTAGTGGTTTGGTACCCTCCTTC
CASGLVPSF
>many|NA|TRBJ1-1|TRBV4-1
TGCGCCAGCAGCCAGCGTGCCGGGACCCTTAACACTGAAGCTTTCTTT
CASSQRAGTLNTEAFF
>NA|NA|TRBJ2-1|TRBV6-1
TGTGCCAGCAGTGAAGTGGACAGCAATGAGCAGTTCTTC
CASSEVDSNEQFF
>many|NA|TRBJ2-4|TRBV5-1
TGCGCCAGCAGCTTGGGACTGCAAGACAAAAACATTCAGTACTTC
CASSLGLQDKNIQYF
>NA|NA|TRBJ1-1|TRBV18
TGTGCCAGCTCACCAGTAGTCACTGAAGCTTTCTTT
CASSPVVTEAFF
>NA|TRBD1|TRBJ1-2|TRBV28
TGTGCCAGCAGCCGATTCCCGGGACAGGGGGCTCCCGGCTATGGCTACACCTTC
CASSRFPGQGAPGYGYTF
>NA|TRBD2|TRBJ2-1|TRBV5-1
TGCGCCAGCAGCTCGATGAGGACTAGCGGGGTCGGTGAGCAGTTCTTC
CASSSMRTSGVGEQFF
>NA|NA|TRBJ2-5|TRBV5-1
TGCGCCAGCAGCTTGGGCCGCGGGGTTGGGACCCAGTACTTC
CASSLGRGVGTQYF
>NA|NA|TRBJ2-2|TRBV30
TGTGCCTGGAGTGTGGGACGAGTGGTAACCGGGGAGCTGTTTTTT
CAWSVGRVVTGELFF
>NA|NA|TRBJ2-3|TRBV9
TGTGCCAGCAGCGTAGACCCGCCAGATACGCAGTATTTT
CASSVDPPDTQYF
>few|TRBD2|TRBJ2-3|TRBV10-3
TGTGCCATCAGTGAAACTAGCGGGGGGCGATCGAGGGATACGCAGTATTTT
CAISETSGGRSRDTQYF
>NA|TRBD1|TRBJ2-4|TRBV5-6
TGTGCCAGCAGCTACAGGGGTAGGGCCAAAAACATTCAGTACTTC
CASSYRGRAKNIQYF
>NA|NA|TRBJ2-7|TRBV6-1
TGTGCCAGCATGAAGCCCTGGGCGGGGCAGAATAGTTACTCCGAGCAGTACTTC
CASMKPWAGQNSYSEQYF